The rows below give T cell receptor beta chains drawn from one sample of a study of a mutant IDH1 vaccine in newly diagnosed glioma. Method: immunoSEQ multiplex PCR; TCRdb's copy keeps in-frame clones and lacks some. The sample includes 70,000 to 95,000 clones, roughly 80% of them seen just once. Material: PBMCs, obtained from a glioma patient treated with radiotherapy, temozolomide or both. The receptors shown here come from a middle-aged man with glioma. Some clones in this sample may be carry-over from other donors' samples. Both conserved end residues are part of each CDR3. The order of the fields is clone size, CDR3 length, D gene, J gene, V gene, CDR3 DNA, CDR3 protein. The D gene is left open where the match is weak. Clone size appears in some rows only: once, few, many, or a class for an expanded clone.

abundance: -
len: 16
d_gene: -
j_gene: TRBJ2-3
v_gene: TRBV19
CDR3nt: TGTGCCAGTAGTATGTTGGCGGGGGCTAGCACAGATACGCAGTATTTT
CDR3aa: CASSMLAGASTDTQYF

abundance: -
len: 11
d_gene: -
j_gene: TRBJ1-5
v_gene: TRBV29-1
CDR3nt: TGCAGCGTTGGGAGGGATCAGCCCCAGCATTTT
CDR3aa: CSVGRDQPQHF

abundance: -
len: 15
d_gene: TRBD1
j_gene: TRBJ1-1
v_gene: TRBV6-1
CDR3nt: TGTGCCAGCAGAGTACCGGGACAGGGGAGGCCTGAAGCTTTCTTT
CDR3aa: CASRVPGQGRPEAFF

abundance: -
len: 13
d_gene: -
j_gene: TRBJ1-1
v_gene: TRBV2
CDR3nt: TGTGCCAGCACCCTACAACGGAACACTGAAGCTTTCTTT
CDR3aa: CASTLQRNTEAFF

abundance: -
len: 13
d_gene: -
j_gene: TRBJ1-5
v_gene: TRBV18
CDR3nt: TGTGCCAGCTCAGACGGGGAGAATCAGCCCCAGCATTTT
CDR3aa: CASSDGENQPQHF

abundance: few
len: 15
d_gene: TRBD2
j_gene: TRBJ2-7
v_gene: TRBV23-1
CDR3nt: TGCGCCAGCAGTCAAAGGCTAGCGGGGGGTAGCGAGCAGTACTTC
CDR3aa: CASSQRLAGGSEQYF

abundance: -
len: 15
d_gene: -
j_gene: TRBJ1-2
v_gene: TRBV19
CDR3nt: TGTGCCAGTAGAGATAACAGGGCGGGTGGCTATGGCTACACCTTC
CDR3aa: CASRDNRAGGYGYTF

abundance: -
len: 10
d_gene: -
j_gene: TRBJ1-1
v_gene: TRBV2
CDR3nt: TGTGCCAGCAAGGGGTTTACGGCTTTCTTT
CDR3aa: CASKGFTAFF

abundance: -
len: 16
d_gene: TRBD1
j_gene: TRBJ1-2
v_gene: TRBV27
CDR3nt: TGTGCCAGCAGTCCAGGACAGGGAGAAGCTAACTATGGCTACACCTTC
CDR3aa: CASSPGQGEANYGYTF

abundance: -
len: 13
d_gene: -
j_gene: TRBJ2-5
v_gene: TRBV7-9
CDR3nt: TGTGCCAGCAGCTGCCCGATGTGTGAGACCCAGTACTTC
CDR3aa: CASSCPMCETQYF

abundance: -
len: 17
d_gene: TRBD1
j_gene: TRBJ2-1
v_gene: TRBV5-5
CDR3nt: TGTGCCAGCAGCAAGGACAGGGCCGCTACAGGGGGGAATGAGCAGTTCTTC
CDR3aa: CASSKDRAATGGNEQFF

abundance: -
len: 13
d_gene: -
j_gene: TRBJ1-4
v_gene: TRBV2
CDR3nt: TGTGCCAGCAAAACTGAGCTTAATGAAAAACTGTTTTTT
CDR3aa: CASKTELNEKLFF

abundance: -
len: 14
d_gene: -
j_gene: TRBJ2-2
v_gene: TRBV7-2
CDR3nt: TGTGCCAGCAGCCGGTCAAGGAGCACCGGGGAGCTGTTTTTT
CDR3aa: CASSRSRSTGELFF

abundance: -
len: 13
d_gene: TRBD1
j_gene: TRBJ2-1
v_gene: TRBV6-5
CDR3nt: TGTGCCAGCAGGGACAGGGCCTCGGGTGAGCAGTTCTTC
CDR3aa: CASRDRASGEQFF

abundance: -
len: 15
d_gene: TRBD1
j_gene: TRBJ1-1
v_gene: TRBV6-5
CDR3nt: TGTGCCAGCAGTTACGACAGGGGCCTGAACACTGAAGCTTTCTTT
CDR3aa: CASSYDRGLNTEAFF

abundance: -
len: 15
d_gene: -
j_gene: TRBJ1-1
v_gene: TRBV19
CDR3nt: TGTGCCAGTAGTATACCCAGGACAGTGAACACTGAAGCTTTCTTT
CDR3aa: CASSIPRTVNTEAFF

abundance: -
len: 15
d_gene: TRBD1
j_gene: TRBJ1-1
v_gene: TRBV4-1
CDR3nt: TGCGCCAGCAGCCAGGAGGGACAGACATACACTGAAGCTTTCTTT
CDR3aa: CASSQEGQTYTEAFF

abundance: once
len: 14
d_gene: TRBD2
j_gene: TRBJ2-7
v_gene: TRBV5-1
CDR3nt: TGCGCCAGCAGAATCGCTAGCGGGGCCTACGAGCAGTACTTC
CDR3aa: CASRIASGAYEQYF

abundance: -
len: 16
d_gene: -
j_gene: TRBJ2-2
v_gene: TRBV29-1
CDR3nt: TGCAGCGCCGGAAGGGGTGCAGGGGTCGACACCGGGGAGCTGTTTTTT
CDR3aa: CSAGRGAGVDTGELFF

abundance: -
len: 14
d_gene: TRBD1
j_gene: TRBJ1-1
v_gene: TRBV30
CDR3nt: TGTGCCTGGGGGACAGGGAACTTGAACACTGAAGCTTTCTTT
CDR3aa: CAWGTGNLNTEAFF

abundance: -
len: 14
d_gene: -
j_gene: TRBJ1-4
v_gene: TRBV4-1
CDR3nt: TGCGCCAGCAGCCAGGGGGTGGGGGACGAAAAACTGTTTTTT
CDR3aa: CASSQGVGDEKLFF

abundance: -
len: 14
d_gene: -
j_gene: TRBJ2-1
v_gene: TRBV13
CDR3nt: TGTGCCAGCAGCTCCCGGGAAGACCACAATGAGCAGTTCTTC
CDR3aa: CASSSREDHNEQFF

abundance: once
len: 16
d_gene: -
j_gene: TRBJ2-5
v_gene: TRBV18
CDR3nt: TGTGCCAGCTCCCCCGGGACACCCCTGGTCCCGGAGACCCAGTACTTC
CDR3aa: CASSPGTPLVPETQYF

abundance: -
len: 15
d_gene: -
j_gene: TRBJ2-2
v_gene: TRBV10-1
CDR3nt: TGCGCCAGCAGTGAACAGGCCGCGAACACCGGGGAGCTGTTTTTT
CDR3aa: CASSEQAANTGELFF

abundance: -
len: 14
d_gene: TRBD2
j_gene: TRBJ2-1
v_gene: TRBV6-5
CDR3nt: TGTGCCGCCATTTCCGGGGGGGCTGTTAATGAGCAGTTCTTC
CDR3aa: CAAISGGAVNEQFF

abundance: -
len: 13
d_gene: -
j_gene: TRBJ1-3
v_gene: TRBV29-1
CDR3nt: TGCAGCGTCCAGGGACTGAACGGAAACACCATATATTTT
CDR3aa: CSVQGLNGNTIYF

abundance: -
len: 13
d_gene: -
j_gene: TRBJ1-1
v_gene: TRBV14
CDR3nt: TGTGCCAGCACCGACCTCAGGAACACTGAAGCTTTCTTT
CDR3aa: CASTDLRNTEAFF

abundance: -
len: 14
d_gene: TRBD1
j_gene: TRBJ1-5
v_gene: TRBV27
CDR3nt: TGTGCCAGCAGTCCCCGGGACAGGGACCAGCCCCAGCATTTT
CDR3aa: CASSPRDRDQPQHF